This TCR beta chain was recorded in a study of CD4 T cells in relation to SARS-CoV-2 and coronaviruses. Trimming removed 1 base at V and 2 bases at J, with 15 bases between. Per the germline V gene, CDR1 is MGHRA and CDR2 is YSYEKL. This CDR3 region has 16 residues. Before the COVID-19 pandemic, during about 2010-2018, CD4+ T cells were taken from unexposed donors. The cells were cultured for approximately 10 days before CD4+ T cells were isolated. Libraries were prepared by immunoSEQ multiplex PCR; TCRdb keeps only in-frame clonotypes and omits some of them. The data hold 20,000 to 25,000 clones, with under 80% observed a single time. This clone was counted a few times. The antigen remains unidentified.

The sequence came from a human donor in good health. The chain is built from TRBV4-1 and TRBJ2-7; no clear D. Sequencing used CD4+ T cells from PBMCs, cultured in vitro. CDR3 amino acids: CASSQVVARLPYEQYF. CDR3 nucleotide sequence: TGCGCCAGCAGCCAAGTGGTTGCCAGGCTCCCCTACGAGCAGTACTTC.